The source of this T cell receptor (beta chain) is a study of regulatory T cells in long-lasting Graves disease. The germline V gene encodes CDR1 SGDLS and CDR2 YYNGEE. The V end lost 0 bases, the J end lost 4 bases, and 4 bases lay between the germline ends. The CDR3 length is 13 residues. The time point was: newly diagnosed GD, antithyroid drugs for less than 3 months. Extracted RNA from PBMCs served as the source of the TCR library. As a group, patients came from one endocrinology department in Xi'an, China. Investigators prepared the TCR beta libraries by applying iRepertoire HTBI primers and Arm-PCR of CDR3 regions. TCRdb re-called the multiplex PCR reads through MiXCR, storing one row per CDR3 protein. Of about 460,000 distinct CDR3 sequences in the sample, about 15% were seen once. These same data were also listed under a study on T cells in Graves' hyperthyroidism and ophthalmopathy. As reported in that work: Primed by the HTBI set, a first-round RT-PCR was run on the TCR CDR3.

The chain couples TRBV9 to TRBJ2-2; D is unresolved. The TCR originated in a woman in her forties or fifties with Graves disease. Sequenced material: peripheral blood mononuclear cells (PBMCs), taken at new diagnosis, from a patient treated with antithyroid drugs. DNA for the CDR3: TGTGCCAGCAGCGTAGATCTCACCGGGGAGCTGTTTTTT. This codes for CASSVDLTGELFF.